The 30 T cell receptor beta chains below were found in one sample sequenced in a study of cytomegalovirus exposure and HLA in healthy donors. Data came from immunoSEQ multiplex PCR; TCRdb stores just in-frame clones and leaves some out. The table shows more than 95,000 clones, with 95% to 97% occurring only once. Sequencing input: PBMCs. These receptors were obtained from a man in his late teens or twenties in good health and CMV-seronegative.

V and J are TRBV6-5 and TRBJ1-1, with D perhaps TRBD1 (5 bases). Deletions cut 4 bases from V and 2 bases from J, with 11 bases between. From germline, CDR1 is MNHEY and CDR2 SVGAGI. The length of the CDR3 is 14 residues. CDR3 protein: CASSSRTPNTEAFF. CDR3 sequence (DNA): TGTGCCAGCAGTTCCCGGACACCTAACACTGAAGCTTTCTTT.

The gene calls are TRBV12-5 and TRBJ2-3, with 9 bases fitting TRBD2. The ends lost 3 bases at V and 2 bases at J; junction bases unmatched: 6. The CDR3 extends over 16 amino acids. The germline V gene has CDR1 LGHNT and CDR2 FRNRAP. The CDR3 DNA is TGTGCTAGTGGTTTACCCCTAGCGGGATACACAGATACGCAGTATTTT. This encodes CASGLPLAGYTDTQYF.

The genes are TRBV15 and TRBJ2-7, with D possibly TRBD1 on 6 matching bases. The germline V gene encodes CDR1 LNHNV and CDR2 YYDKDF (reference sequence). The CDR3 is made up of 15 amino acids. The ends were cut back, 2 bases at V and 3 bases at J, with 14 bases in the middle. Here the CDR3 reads CATSRSQGSGYEQYF. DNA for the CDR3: TGTGCCACCAGCAGATCACAGGGCTCAGGCTACGAGCAGTACTTC.

The CDR3 DNA sequence: TGTGCCAGCAGCCATTGGGGGGACACTGAAGCTTTCTTT. Translating it yields CASSHWGDTEAFF. The V gene is TRBV14, the J gene TRBJ1-1; tentative D call: TRBD1 (5 bases). This CDR3 comprises 13 residues. Looked up from germline, CDR1 is SGHDN and CDR2 is FVKESK. V dropped 3 bases and J dropped 3 bases, with 8 bases sitting between them.

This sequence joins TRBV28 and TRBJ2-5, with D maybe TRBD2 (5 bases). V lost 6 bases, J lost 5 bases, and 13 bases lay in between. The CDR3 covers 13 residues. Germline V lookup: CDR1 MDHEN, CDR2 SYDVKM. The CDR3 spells CASSFPPGETQYF. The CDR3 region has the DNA TGTGCCAGCAGCTTCCCCCCGGGGGAGACCCAGTACTTC.

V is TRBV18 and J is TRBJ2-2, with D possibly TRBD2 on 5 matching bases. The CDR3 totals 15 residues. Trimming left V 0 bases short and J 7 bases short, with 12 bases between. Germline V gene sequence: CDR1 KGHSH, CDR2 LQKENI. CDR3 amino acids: CASSPPSQAGGELFF. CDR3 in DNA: TGTGCCAGCTCACCACCGTCCCAGGCGGGCGGGGAGCTGTTTTTT.

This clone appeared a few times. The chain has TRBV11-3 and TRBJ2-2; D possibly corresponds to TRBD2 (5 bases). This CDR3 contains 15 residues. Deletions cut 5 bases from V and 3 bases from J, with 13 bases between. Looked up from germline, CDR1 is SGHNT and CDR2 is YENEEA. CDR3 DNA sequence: TGTGCCAGCAGCCATTTTAGGACTTACACCGGGGAGCTGTTTTTT. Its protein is CASSHFRTYTGELFF.

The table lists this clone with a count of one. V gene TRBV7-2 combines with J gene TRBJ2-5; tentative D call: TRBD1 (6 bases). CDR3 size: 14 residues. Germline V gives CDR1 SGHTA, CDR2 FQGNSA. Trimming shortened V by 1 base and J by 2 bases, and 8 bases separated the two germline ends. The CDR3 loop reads CASSLGQGQETQYF. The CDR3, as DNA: TGTGCCAGCAGCTTAGGGCAGGGGCAAGAGACCCAGTACTTC.

The CDR3, as DNA: TGTGCCAGCAGCTTGCAGAGGCCAGGGGGCCTGAACACTGAAGCTTTCTTT. Its translation: CASSLQRPGGLNTEAFF. The chain employs TRBV5-4 and TRBJ1-1; 8 nucleotides agree with TRBD1. The ends lost 1 base at V and 0 bases at J; junction bases unmatched: 8. The CDR3 loop spans 17 amino acids. Germline V gives CDR1 SGHNT, CDR2 YYREEE (reference sequence).

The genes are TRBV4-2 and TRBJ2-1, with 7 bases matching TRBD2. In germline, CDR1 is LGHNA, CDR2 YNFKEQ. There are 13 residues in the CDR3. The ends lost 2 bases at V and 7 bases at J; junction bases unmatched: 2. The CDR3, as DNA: TGTGCCAGCAGCCAATGGCGGGGGAATGAGCAGTTCTTC. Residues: CASSQWRGNEQFF.

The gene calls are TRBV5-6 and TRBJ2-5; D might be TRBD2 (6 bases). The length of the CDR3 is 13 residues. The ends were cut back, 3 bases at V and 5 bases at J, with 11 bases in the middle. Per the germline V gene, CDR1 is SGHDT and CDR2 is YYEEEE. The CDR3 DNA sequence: TGTGCCAGCAGCTCGGCGGCGGGGGAGACCCAGTACTTC. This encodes CASSSAAGETQYF.

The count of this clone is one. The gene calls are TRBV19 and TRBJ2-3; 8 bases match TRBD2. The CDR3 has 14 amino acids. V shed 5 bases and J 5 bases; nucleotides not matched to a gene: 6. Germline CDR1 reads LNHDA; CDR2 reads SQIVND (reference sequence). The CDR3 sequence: CASSLAGGIDTQYF. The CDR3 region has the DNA TGTGCCAGTAGTCTGGCGGGAGGTATAGATACGCAGTATTTT.

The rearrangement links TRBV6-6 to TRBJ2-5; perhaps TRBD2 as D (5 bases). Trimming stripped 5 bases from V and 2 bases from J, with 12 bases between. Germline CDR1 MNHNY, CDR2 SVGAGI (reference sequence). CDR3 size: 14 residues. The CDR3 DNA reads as TGTGCCAGCAGTGCACCGACTACTCAAGAGACCCAGTACTTC. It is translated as CASSAPTTQETQYF.

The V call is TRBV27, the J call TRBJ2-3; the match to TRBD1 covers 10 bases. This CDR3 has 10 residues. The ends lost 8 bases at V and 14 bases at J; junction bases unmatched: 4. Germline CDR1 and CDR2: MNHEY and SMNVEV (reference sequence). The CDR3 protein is CASDGTGAYF. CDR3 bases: TGTGCCAGCGACGGGACAGGGGCGTATTTT.

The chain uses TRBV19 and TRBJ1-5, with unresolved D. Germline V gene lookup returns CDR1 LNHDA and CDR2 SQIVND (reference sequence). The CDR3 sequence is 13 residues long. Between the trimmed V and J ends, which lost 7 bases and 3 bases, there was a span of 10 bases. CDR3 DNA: TGTGCCAGTACCCCGGGTTACAATCAGCCCCAGCATTTT. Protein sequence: CASTPGYNQPQHF.

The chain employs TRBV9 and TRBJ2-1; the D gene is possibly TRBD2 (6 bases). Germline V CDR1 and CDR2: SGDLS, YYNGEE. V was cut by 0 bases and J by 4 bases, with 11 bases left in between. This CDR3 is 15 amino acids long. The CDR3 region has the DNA TGTGCCAGCAGCGTAGGGGTAGCGGTTTACAATGAGCAGTTCTTC. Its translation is CASSVGVAVYNEQFF.

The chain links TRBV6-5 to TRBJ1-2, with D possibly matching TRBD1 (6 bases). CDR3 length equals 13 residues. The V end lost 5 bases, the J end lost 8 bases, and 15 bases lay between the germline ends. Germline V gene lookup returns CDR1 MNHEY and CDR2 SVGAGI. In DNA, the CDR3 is TGTGCCAGCAGTGACAGGTCTCCTAAGGGCTACACCTTC. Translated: CASSDRSPKGYTF.

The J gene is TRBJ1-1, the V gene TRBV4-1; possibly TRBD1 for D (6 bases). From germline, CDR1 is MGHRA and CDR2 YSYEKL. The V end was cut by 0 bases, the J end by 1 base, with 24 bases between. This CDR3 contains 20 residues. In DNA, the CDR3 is TGCGCCAGCAGCCAAGAATCCCCGGGTTCAGGGGATGTATGGAACACTGAAGCTTTCTTT. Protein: CASSQESPGSGDVWNTEAFF.

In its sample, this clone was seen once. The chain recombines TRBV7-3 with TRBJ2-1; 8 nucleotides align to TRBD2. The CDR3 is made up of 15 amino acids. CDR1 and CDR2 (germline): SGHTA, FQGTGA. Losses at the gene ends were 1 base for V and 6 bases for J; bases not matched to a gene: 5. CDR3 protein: CASSLNSGSTNEQFF. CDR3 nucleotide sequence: TGTGCCAGCAGCTTAAACAGCGGGAGTACCAATGAGCAGTTCTTC.

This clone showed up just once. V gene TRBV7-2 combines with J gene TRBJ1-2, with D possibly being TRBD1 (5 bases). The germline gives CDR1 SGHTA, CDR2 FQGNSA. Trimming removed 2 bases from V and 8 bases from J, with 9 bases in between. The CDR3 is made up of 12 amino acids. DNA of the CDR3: TGTGCCAGCAGCTTATCACAGGAGGGCTACACCTTC. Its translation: CASSLSQEGYTF. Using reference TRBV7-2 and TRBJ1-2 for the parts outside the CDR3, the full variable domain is GAGVSQSPSNKVTEKGKDVELRCDPISGHTALYWYRQSLGQGLEFLIYFQGNSAPDKSGLPSDRFSAERTGGSVSTLTIQRTQQEDSAVYLCASSLSQEGYTFGSGTRLTVV.

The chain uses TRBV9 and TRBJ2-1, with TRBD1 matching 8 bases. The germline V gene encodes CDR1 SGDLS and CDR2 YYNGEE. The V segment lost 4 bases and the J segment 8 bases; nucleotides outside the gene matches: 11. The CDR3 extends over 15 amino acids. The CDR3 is CASSPRGPPRDEQFF. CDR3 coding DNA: TGTGCCAGCAGCCCCAGGGGGCCCCCGAGGGATGAGCAGTTCTTC.

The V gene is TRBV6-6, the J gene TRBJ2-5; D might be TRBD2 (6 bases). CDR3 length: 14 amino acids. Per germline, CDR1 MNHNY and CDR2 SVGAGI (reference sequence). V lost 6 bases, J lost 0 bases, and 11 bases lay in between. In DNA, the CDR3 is TGTGCCAGCAGACACCGGGAGTACCAAGAGACCCAGTACTTC. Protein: CASRHREYQETQYF.

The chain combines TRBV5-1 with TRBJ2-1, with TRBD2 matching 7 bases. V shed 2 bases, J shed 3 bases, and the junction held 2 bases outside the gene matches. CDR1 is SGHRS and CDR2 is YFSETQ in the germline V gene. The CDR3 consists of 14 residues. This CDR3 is CASSFRDYYNEQFF. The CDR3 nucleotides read TGCGCCAGCAGCTTCCGGGACTACTACAATGAGCAGTTCTTC.

CDR3 protein: CASSLSPYSSYNEQFF. CDR3 DNA sequence: TGTGCCAGCAGTTTATCCCCTTATAGCTCCTACAATGAGCAGTTCTTC. V and J are TRBV27 and TRBJ2-1; D remains ambiguous. The CDR3 runs to 16 residues. Trimming shortened V by 0 bases and J by 0 bases, and 9 bases separated the two germline ends. CDR1 is MNHEY, CDR2 SMNVEV, per germline (reference sequence).

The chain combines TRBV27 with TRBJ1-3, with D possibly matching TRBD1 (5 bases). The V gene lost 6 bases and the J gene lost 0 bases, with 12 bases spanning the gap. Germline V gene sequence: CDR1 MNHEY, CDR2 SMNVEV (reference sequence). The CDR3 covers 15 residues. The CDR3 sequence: CASSLDTNSGNTIYF. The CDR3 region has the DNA TGTGCCAGCAGCCTGGACACCAACTCTGGAAACACCATATATTTT.

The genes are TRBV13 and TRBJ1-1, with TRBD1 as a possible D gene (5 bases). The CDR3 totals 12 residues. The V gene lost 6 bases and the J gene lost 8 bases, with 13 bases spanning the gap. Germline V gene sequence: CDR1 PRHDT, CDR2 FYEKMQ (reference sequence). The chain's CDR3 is CASRIGAQEAFF. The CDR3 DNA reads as TGTGCCAGCAGGATAGGGGCCCAGGAAGCTTTCTTT.

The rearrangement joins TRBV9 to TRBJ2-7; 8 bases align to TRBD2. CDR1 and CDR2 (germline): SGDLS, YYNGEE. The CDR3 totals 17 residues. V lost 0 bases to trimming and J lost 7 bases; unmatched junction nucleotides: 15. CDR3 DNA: TGTGCCAGCAGCGTAGGGGGGAATGGAGCGGGAGTTCAAGAGCAGTACTTC. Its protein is CASSVGGNGAGVQEQYF.

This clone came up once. Written as DNA, the CDR3 is TGTGCCAGCAGGCGGCGACTAGCGGAAACCTACGAGCAGTACTTC. As protein: CASRRRLAETYEQYF. The chain combines TRBV6-5 with TRBJ2-7, with 9 positions matching TRBD2. Per the germline V gene, CDR1 is MNHEY and CDR2 is SVGAGI. Germline trimming cut 6 bases from V and 2 bases from J; bases unmatched to any gene: 8. This CDR3 region has 15 residues.

The CDR3 DNA follows: TGTGCCAGCTCACCACGGGGAGGGAACACCGGGGAGCTGTTTTTT. Translating it yields CASSPRGGNTGELFF. The chain carries TRBV18 and TRBJ2-2, with a possible D match to TRBD2 (6 bases). This CDR3 contains 15 residues. Per germline, CDR1 KGHSH and CDR2 LQKENI. V gave up 1 base and J gave up 1 base, with 7 bases separating them.

The CDR3 nucleotides are TGTGCCAGCAGCTCACCGGGACAGCTCACTGAAGCTTTCTTT. Amino acids: CASSSPGQLTEAFF. The chain couples TRBV7-9 to TRBJ1-1; 7 bases are shared with TRBD1. With V trimmed by 4 bases and J by 4 bases, 6 bases remained unmatched. The germline V gene encodes CDR1 SEHNR and CDR2 FQNEAQ (reference sequence). The CDR3 totals 14 residues. Full variable domain (missing parts from reference TRBV7-9 and TRBJ1-1): DTGVSQNPRHKITKRGQNVTFRCDPISEHNRLYWYRQTLGQGPEFLTYFQNEAQLEKSRLLSDRFSAERPKGSFSTLEIQRTEQGDSAMYLCASSSPGQLTEAFFGQGTRLTVV.